This is a list of T cell receptor beta chains from one sample in a study of cytomegalovirus exposure and HLA in healthy donors. Profiling relied on immunoSEQ multiplex PCR, and the TCRdb table lists in-frame clones only, not all of them. The sample includes roughly 120,000 clones. The sample was PBMCs. These receptors all stem from a man aged 40-50 years in good health and CMV-seropositive. Both conserved end residues are part of each CDR3. The D gene is left open where the match is weak.

cdr3_nt,cdr3_aa,d_call,j_call,v_call
TGTGCCAGCTCACCTGGACAGGAGCCTAACTATGGCTACACCTTC,CASSPGQEPNYGYTF,TRBD1,TRBJ1-2,TRBV18
TGCGCCAGCAGGTGGACATTCCTTAGCACAGATACGCAGTATTTT,CASRWTFLSTDTQYF,-,TRBJ2-3,TRBV10-2
-,CASSPSGRDREAFF,-,TRBJ1-1,TRBV27
TGTGCCAGCACATTCAGTCCGGGACAGAGCTACGAGCAGTACTTC,CASTFSPGQSYEQYF,TRBD1,TRBJ2-7,TRBV6-6
TGTGCCAGCAGCAAGACAGGGGCCAACAATCAGCCCCAGCATTTT,CASSKTGANNQPQHF,TRBD1,TRBJ1-5,TRBV28
TGCGCCAGCACTACTAGCGGGGCTTACGAGCAGTACTTC,CASTTSGAYEQYF,TRBD2,TRBJ2-7,TRBV5-1
TGTGCCACCTGGGGGCGGATACTCACAGATACGCAGTATTTT,CATWGRILTDTQYF,-,TRBJ2-3,TRBV6-1
TGTGCCAGCAGTTCCCCACAGGGAACTAATCAGCCCCAGCATTTT,CASSSPQGTNQPQHF,-,TRBJ1-5,TRBV28
TGTGCCAGCAGTTCAGGGACTAGCGGGAGGAACACCGGGGAGCTGTTTTTT,CASSSGTSGRNTGELFF,TRBD2,TRBJ2-2,TRBV27
TGTGCCAGCAGCTTAGACGTTAATGAGCAGTTCTTC,CASSLDVNEQFF,-,TRBJ2-1,TRBV11-3
TGTGCCAGCAGTGCGGGGAACTGGGGGGTCGAGACCCAGTACTTC,CASSAGNWGVETQYF,-,TRBJ2-5,TRBV6-1
TGTGCCAGCAGTGAAGACCTCTCCTATGGAGATACGCAGTATTTT,CASSEDLSYGDTQYF,-,TRBJ2-3,TRBV6-1
TGCGCCAGCAGCTTGGCCTCGGGGGTTGACAATGAGCAGTTCTTC,CASSLASGVDNEQFF,-,TRBJ2-1,TRBV5-1
TGTGCCAGCAGCTGGGAGAGAGAGCAGTACTTC,CASSWEREQYF,-,TRBJ2-7,TRBV5-4
TGTGCCAGCACCGGACTGGGAAGAGGGACCCAGTACTTC,CASTGLGRGTQYF,-,TRBJ2-5,TRBV6-1
TGCAGTGCTTCGCCGAGGGACGAGCAGTACTTC,CSASPRDEQYF,-,TRBJ2-7,TRBV20-1
TGCGCCAGCAGTGAGTCTGGTAGCCGGTACAATGAGCAGTTCTTC,CASSESGSRYNEQFF,-,TRBJ2-1,TRBV10-1
TGTGCCAGCAGTTTAGTGGGACAGGGACCCAACACCGGGGAGCTGTTTTTT,CASSLVGQGPNTGELFF,TRBD1,TRBJ2-2,TRBV28
TGTGCCAGCAGTTTGCTGGGACAGGGGGTCCGTCTAGCTAACTATGGCTACACCTTC,CASSLLGQGVRLANYGYTF,TRBD1,TRBJ1-2,TRBV28
TGTGCCAGCAGCAGACAGGGCGCTAATGAAAAACTGTTTTTT,CASSRQGANEKLFF,TRBD1,TRBJ1-4,TRBV27
TGTGCCTCGACAGGGACAGGGGTTATGGATGGCTACACCTTC,CASTGTGVMDGYTF,TRBD1,TRBJ1-2,TRBV30
TGTGCCAGCAGGCCTTGGACAGGTTCGGGGCAGTACTTC,CASRPWTGSGQYF,TRBD1,TRBJ2-7,TRBV6-5
TGCAGCGTTGAGGCATCCAACTATGGCTACACCTTC,CSVEASNYGYTF,-,TRBJ1-2,TRBV29-1
TGTGCCAGCAGCGTAGACCAGGGGGTTGGGGAAAAACTGTTTTTT,CASSVDQGVGEKLFF,TRBD1,TRBJ1-4,TRBV9
TGCGCCAGCAGCTTGGGGACTTTGGCAGGACGGAACACCGGGGAGCTGTTTTTT,CASSLGTLAGRNTGELFF,-,TRBJ2-2,TRBV5-1
TGTGCCAGCAGCTTAGGGCTCTGGCAGGGGAACAACGAGCAGTACTTC,CASSLGLWQGNNEQYF,-,TRBJ2-7,TRBV7-2
TGTGCCAGCAGGACCGTCAGGGGCACTGAAGCTTTCTTT,CASRTVRGTEAFF,-,TRBJ1-1,TRBV28
TGTGCCAGCAGTATGGAGGAGGAAGAGACCCAGTACTTC,CASSMEEEETQYF,-,TRBJ2-5,TRBV2
TGTGCCAGCAGCTTAGACACAGGTACCCACGAGCAGTACTTC,CASSLDTGTHEQYF,-,TRBJ2-7,TRBV7-8
TGTGCCAGCAGTTTACTAGCGGGAGTTAAAGGGACCCCCTACGAGCAGTACTTC,CASSLLAGVKGTPYEQYF,TRBD2,TRBJ2-7,TRBV2
TGTGCCAGCAGCTTAGTGTCAGGGGGGCGGGATGGTCAGCCCCAGCATTTT,CASSLVSGGRDGQPQHF,TRBD1,TRBJ1-5,TRBV7-8
TGCGCCAGCAGCGGGTGGACAGGGTCGAACACTGAAGCTTTCTTT,CASSGWTGSNTEAFF,TRBD1,TRBJ1-1,TRBV5-1
TGTGCCAGCAGTGTCAACGGGGTTAGCGGGAGGGAGTCCTACGAGCAGTACTTC,CASSVNGVSGRESYEQYF,TRBD2,TRBJ2-7,TRBV28
TGCGCCAGCAGCCAAGTTGGACGGGGGTTGAGTGGCTACACCTTC,CASSQVGRGLSGYTF,-,TRBJ1-2,TRBV4-3
TGTGCCAGCAGCTTAGTTCCTAGCGGAGGCACAGATACGCAGTATTTT,CASSLVPSGGTDTQYF,TRBD2,TRBJ2-3,TRBV7-3
TGCAGCGGACAACTAGCGGGAGGGCGCGAGCAGTACTTC,CSGQLAGGREQYF,TRBD2,TRBJ2-7,TRBV29-1
TGTGCCAGCAGCTTGGTCGGACAGGGAAGCGGCGGAGAGACCCAGTACTTC,CASSLVGQGSGGETQYF,TRBD1,TRBJ2-5,TRBV5-8
TGTGCCAGCAGCGAGAGGACAGTGGCGAACACTGAAGCTTTCTTT,CASSERTVANTEAFF,-,TRBJ1-1,TRBV6-1
TGTGCCAGCAGTCAGACAGGGGGCGAGCAGTACTTC,CASSQTGGEQYF,TRBD1,TRBJ2-7,TRBV9